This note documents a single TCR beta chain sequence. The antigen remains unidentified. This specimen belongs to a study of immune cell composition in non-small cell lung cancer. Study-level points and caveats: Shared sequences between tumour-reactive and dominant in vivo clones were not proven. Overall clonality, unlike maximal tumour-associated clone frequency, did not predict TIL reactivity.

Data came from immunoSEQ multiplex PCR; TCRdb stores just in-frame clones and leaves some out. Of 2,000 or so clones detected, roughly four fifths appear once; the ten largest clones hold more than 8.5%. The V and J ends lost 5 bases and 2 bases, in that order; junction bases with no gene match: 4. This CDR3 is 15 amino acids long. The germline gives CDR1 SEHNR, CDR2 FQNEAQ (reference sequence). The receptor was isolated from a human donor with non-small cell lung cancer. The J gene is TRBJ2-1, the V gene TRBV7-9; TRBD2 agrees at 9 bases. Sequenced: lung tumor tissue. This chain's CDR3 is CASSLSGSAYNEQFF. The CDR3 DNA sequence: TGTGCCAGCAGCCTTAGCGGGAGTGCCTACAATGAGCAGTTCTTC.